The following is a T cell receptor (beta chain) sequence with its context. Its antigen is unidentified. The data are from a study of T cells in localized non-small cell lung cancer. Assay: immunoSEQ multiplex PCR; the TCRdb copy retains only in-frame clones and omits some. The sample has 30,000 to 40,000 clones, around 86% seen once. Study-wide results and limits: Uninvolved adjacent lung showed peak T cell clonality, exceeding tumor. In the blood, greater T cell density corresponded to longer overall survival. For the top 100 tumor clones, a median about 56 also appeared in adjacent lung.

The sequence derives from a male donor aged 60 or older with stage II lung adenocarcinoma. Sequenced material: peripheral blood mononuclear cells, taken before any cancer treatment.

The DNA for the CDR3 is TGCGCCAGCAGCTCGACCCGGGCGACTAATGAAAAACTGTTTTTT. Translated, it gives CASSSTRATNEKLFF. The rearrangement joins TRBV5-1 to TRBJ1-4; D gene uncertain. V lost 3 bases and J 2 bases, leaving 11 bases between the germline ends. CDR3 length: 15 amino acids. Germline V gene lookup returns CDR1 SGHRS and CDR2 YFSETQ. Together with reference TRBV5-1 and TRBJ1-4, the CDR3 gives the full variable domain: KAGVTQTPRYLIKTRGQQVTLSCSPISGHRSVSWYQQTPGQGLQFLFEYFSETQRNKGNFPGRFSGRQFSNSRSEMNVSTLELGDSALYLCASSSTRATNEKLFFGSGTQLSVL.